Listed below are T cell receptor beta chains from one sample, sequenced in a study of T cell repertoires in cytomegalovirus infection. From the reads, TCRdb called clonotypes with MiXCR, one entry per CDR3 protein. This sample carries more than 350,000 distinct CDR3 sequences, under 40% of them seen once, and the ten largest clones take approximately 15%. The sample consisted of PBMCs. The source of these receptors is a human donor in good health (CMV status not recorded). Some clones in this sample may be carry-over from other donors' samples. Each CDR3 is given with its conserved first and last residue. A D gene is named only where the DNA matches it firmly. The size of a clone is reported for some rows only, either as once, few or many, or as a class for expanded clones.

j_gene | v_gene | d_gene | abundance | CDR3nt | CDR3aa
TRBJ1-3 | TRBV6-8 | TRBD1 | few | TGTGCCAGCAGGAGGGACAGCCTTCCATCTGGAAACACCATATATTTT | CASRRDSLPSGNTIYF
TRBJ2-5 | TRBV7-8 | TRBD2 | many | TGTGCCAGCAGCTCGCCTAGCGGAGAGACCCAGTACTTC | CASSSPSGETQYF
TRBJ2-1 | TRBV20-1 | . | few | TGCAGTGCTAGAGAGAATAGGGGATTCTCCTACAATGAGCAGTTCTTC | CSARENRGFSYNEQFF
TRBJ2-7 | TRBV6-6 | TRBD1 | . | TGTGCCAGCAGGGACCAGGGGACAGGGAGTAACGAGCAGTACTTC | CASRDQGTGSNEQYF
TRBJ2-3 | TRBV6-6 | . | few | TGTGCCAGCAGCAGGGGGGGTAGGCAAGATACGCAGTATTTT | CASSRGGRQDTQYF
TRBJ2-7 | TRBV20-1 | . | few | TGCAGTGCTAGAGATCTGGGCGAGCAGTACTTC | CSARDLGEQYF
TRBJ1-5 | TRBV7-2 | . | many | TGTGCCAGCAGCTTAGCGCCGATATCAGCGTCCCAGCATTTT | CASSLAPISASQHF
TRBJ1-2 | TRBV6-6 | . | . | TGTGCCCGCAGCCCGAACCATCTCACGGGGGGGCTGAACTATGGCTACACCTTC | CARSPNHLTGGLNYGYTF
TRBJ1-1 | TRBV6-1 | TRBD1 | . | TGTGCCAGCAGTGAAGCGGGGCAGGGGGCTGAAGCTTTCTTT | CASSEAGQGAEAFF
TRBJ2-5 | TRBV7-7 | TRBD1 | many | TGTGCCAGCAGCCCGGGGACAGGCGTTGGGACCCAGTACTTC | CASSPGTGVGTQYF
TRBJ2-1 | TRBV10-3 | . | . | TGTGCCATCAGTGAGACACCGATCCCGCCATACAATGAGCAGTTCTTC | CAISETPIPPYNEQFF
TRBJ1-6 | TRBV4-1 | . | many | TGCGCCAGCAGCCAAGATAGGCCAGGGAATTCACCCCTCCACTTT | CASSQDRPGNSPLHF
TRBJ2-2 | TRBV7-8 | . | . | TGTGCCAGCAGCCACGTTTTTCCTGGTCGGCCGAACACCGGGGAGCTGTTTTTT | CASSHVFPGRPNTGELFF
TRBJ2-2 | TRBV20-1 | . | . | TGCAGTGCTAGAGTGGCAGGGAACACCGGGGAGCTGTTTTTT | CSARVAGNTGELFF
TRBJ2-3 | TRBV27 | TRBD1 | . | TGTGCCAGCAGTTGGGGACAGACTAGCACAGATACGCAGTATTTT | CASSWGQTSTDTQYF
TRBJ2-5 | TRBV5-6 | . | . | TGTGCCAGCAGCAAGAGGGGGGGCAGAGAGACCCAGTACTTC | CASSKRGGRETQYF
TRBJ1-2 | TRBV20-1 | . | . | TGCAGTGCCTACCCGAAGGGGGGGGTCCCCTATGGCTACACCTTC | CSAYPKGGVPYGYTF
TRBJ2-2 | TRBV19 | TRBD1 | . | TGTGCCAGTAGTCCCGGGACAGGGGGGTACACCGGGGAGCTGTTTTTT | CASSPGTGGYTGELFF
TRBJ2-7 | TRBV7-8 | TRBD2 | many | TGTGCCAGCAGCTTAGCAAGCGGGGGTCGCGAGCAGTACTTC | CASSLASGGREQYF
TRBJ1-6 | TRBV6-1 | TRBD1 | . | TGTGCCAGCAGTGAATTCGGACAGGGGAATTCACCCCTCCACTTT | CASSEFGQGNSPLHF
TRBJ2-3 | TRBV4-3 | TRBD2 | few | TGCGCCAGCAGCCAAGATTTTCACGGGACTACCACAGATACGCAGTATTTT | CASSQDFHGTTTDTQYF
TRBJ1-1 | TRBV19 | . | . | TGTGCCAGTAGTAAATCTTTCGGGGCGGGAGCTGAAGCTTTCTTT | CASSKSFGAGAEAFF